Shown below are 19 T cell receptor beta chains from a single sample sequenced in a study of cytotoxic CD8 clonotypes in ibrutinib-treated CLL. Produced via immunoSEQ multiplex PCR; TCRdb's table is partial and in-frame only. The data show about 50,000 clones, about three fifths seen once. The specimen was PBMCs, collected after 24 months of ibrutinib treatment. The origin of the receptors is a human donor with chronic lymphocytic leukemia.

This clone was picked up a small number of times. This chain connects TRBV2 to TRBJ1-5, with TRBD1 as a possible D gene (6 bases). The V end lost 4 bases, the J end lost 7 bases, and 11 bases lay between the germline ends. Germline values: CDR1 SNHLY, CDR2 FYNNEI. The CDR3 is 13 residues long. The CDR3 DNA reads as TGTGCCAGCAGTGTGGGGGGCAGGCAGCCCCAGCATTTT. Its protein product is CASSVGGRQPQHF.

This clone was observed a handful of times. This chain links TRBV13 with TRBJ2-7, with D uncertain. Germline assignment: CDR1 PRHDT and CDR2 FYEKMQ (reference sequence). The CDR3 has 14 amino acids. The V gene lost 1 base and the J gene lost 4 bases, with 11 bases spanning the gap. CDR3 region: CASSLEGFGYEQYF. Here the CDR3 DNA reads TGTGCCAGCAGCTTAGAGGGATTTGGGTACGAGCAGTACTTC.

This clone has more than one count but fewer than ten. The J gene is TRBJ1-6, the V gene TRBV5-6; the match to TRBD1 covers 12 bases. This CDR3 has 15 amino acids. V lost 4 bases, J lost 5 bases, and 1 base stayed unmatched. Germline V CDR1 and CDR2: SGHDT, YYEEEE. CDR3 nucleotide sequence: TGTGCCAGCAGCCGGGACAGGGGGCATAATTCACCCCTCCACTTT. The encoded protein is CASSRDRGHNSPLHF. The variable domain in full, with the rest retrieved from reference TRBV5-6 and TRBJ1-6, is DAGVTQSPTHLIKTRGQQVTLRCSPKSGHDTVSWYQQALGQGPQFIFQYYEEEERQRGNFPDRFSGHQFPNYSSELNVNALLLGDSALYLCASSRDRGHNSPLHFGNGTRLTVT.

The chain couples TRBV11-2 to TRBJ2-1; 11 bases align to TRBD2. Germline trimming cut 5 bases from V and 4 bases from J; bases unmatched to any gene: 13. CDR1 is SGHAT and CDR2 is FQNNGV in the germline V gene. This CDR3 comprises 18 residues. CDR3 in amino acids: CASSINHSGGAQYNEQFF. In DNA form, the CDR3 reads TGTGCCAGCAGCATTAACCATAGCGGGGGGGCCCAATACAATGAGCAGTTCTTC.

This sequence joins TRBV2 and TRBJ2-7; tentatively, D is TRBD2 (6 bases). V lost 3 bases and J 2 bases, leaving 11 bases between the germline ends. The germline gives CDR1 SNHLY, CDR2 FYNNEI. This CDR3 is 14 amino acids long. The CDR3 here is CASSEDGGTYEQYF. The CDR3 nucleotides are TGTGCCAGCAGTGAGGACGGGGGAACCTACGAGCAGTACTTC. The variable domain in full, with the rest retrieved from reference TRBV2 and TRBJ2-7, is EPEVTQTPSHQVTQMGQEVILRCVPISNHLYFYWYRQILGQKVEFLVSFYNNEISEKSEIFDDQFSVERPDGSNFTLKIRSTKLEDSAMYFCASSEDGGTYEQYFGPGTRLTVT.

This clone has at least ten counts. The chain employs TRBV4-1 and TRBJ1-5; 7 bases line up with TRBD1. The germline CDR1 and CDR2 sequences are MGHRA and YSYEKL. The CDR3 has 18 residues. V was pared by 4 bases and J by 0 bases, with 12 bases of the junction left unmatched. CDR3 amino acids: CASSRDPGQKFSNQPQHF. The CDR3 DNA reads as TGCGCCAGCAGCCGAGACCCGGGACAGAAATTTAGCAATCAGCCCCAGCATTTT.

J is TRBJ2-2 and V is TRBV5-1, with D perhaps TRBD2 (7 bases). V was shortened by 6 bases and J by 4 bases, with 16 bases between the two germline ends. CDR3 length: 15 amino acids. Germline V gives CDR1 SGHRS, CDR2 YFSETQ. The CDR3 loop is CASTQGGALTGELFF. CDR3 DNA: TGCGCCAGCACGCAAGGGGGGGCCCTCACCGGGGAGCTGTTTTTT.

The V call is TRBV6-5, the J call TRBJ1-2, with D possibly matching TRBD1 (5 bases). Trimming cost V 6 bases and J 10 bases, with 12 bases left between them. The CDR3 runs 11 residues. Germline-derived CDR1 and CDR2 are MNHEY and SVGAGI. CDR3 loop: CASRIRDLYTF. CDR3 DNA sequence: TGTGCCAGCAGAATCCGGGACCTCTACACCTTC.

This chain connects TRBV6-1 to TRBJ2-7, with 8 bases matching TRBD1. Germline values: CDR1 MNHNS, CDR2 SASEGT. The length of the CDR3 is 13 residues. Trimming took 8 bases from V and 6 from J; bases not matched to a gene: 9. The chain's CDR3 is CASLPTGVGEQYF. The CDR3 DNA follows: TGTGCCAGCTTACCGACAGGGGTAGGCGAGCAGTACTTC.

J is TRBJ2-7 and V is TRBV6-1; 9 positions agree with TRBD1. This CDR3 is built from 12 residues. The germline V gene has CDR1 MNHNS and CDR2 SASEGT. V dropped 8 bases and J dropped 2; count of bases not matched to a gene: 1. The DNA of the CDR3 is TGTGCCAGCGGGGACAGGGCCTACGAGCAGTACTTC. Its protein product is CASGDRAYEQYF.

The chain carries TRBV6-6 and TRBJ1-3; no clear D. CDR1 and CDR2 (germline): MNHNY, SVGAGI (reference sequence). The CDR3 contains 14 residues. V shed 7 bases and J shed 0 bases, with 10 bases lying between them. CDR3: CASTQDLSGNTIYF. CDR3 in DNA: TGTGCCAGCACCCAGGACCTCTCTGGAAACACCATATATTTT.

In its sample, this clone was seen a few times. The rearrangement uses TRBV27 and TRBJ1-2, with 10 bases matching TRBD1. CDR1 and CDR2 from the germline V gene are MNHEY and SMNVEV (reference sequence). J was trimmed by 14 bases and V by 3 bases; bases with no gene match: 12. The CDR3 sequence is 14 residues long. CDR3 protein: CASSFSDRGLSLTF. CDR3 nucleotides: TGTGCCAGCAGTTTTTCCGACAGGGGGCTTAGTCTGACCTTC.

In this sample, this clone turned up a few times. The CDR3 sequence: CASSSGEDQYF. Written as DNA, the CDR3 is TGTGCCAGCAGTTCAGGGGAGGATCAGTACTTC. The chain carries TRBV5-6 and TRBJ2-7, with D possibly being TRBD1 or TRBD2 (6 bases each). The CDR3 loop spans 11 amino acids. V was cut by 5 bases and J by 10 bases, with 13 bases left in between. In germline, CDR1 is SGHDT, CDR2 YYEEEE.

This chain uses TRBV11-2 with TRBJ2-1; a possible D gene is TRBD2 (5 bases). The V end lost 3 bases, the J end lost 3 bases, and 9 bases lay between the germline ends. This CDR3 is built from 14 residues. Germline V lookup: CDR1 SGHAT, CDR2 FQNNGV. The CDR3 bases are TGTGCCAGCAGCTTCCTCCGGGACTACAATGAGCAGTTCTTC. It codes for CASSFLRDYNEQFF.

This clone was picked up a small number of times. The chain carries TRBV4-2 and TRBJ2-2, with 8 bases fitting TRBD2. CDR1 LGHNA and CDR2 YNFKEQ come from the germline V gene. The CDR3 runs 15 residues. Germline trimming cut 8 bases from V and 2 bases from J; bases unmatched to any gene: 7. The CDR3: CASGPSGRNTGELFF. The DNA for the CDR3 is TGTGCCAGCGGGCCTAGCGGGCGTAACACCGGGGAGCTGTTTTTT.

The chain joins TRBV6-1 to TRBJ2-7; tentatively, D is TRBD2 (6 bases). CDR1 is MNHNS and CDR2 is SASEGT in the germline V gene. Trimming took off 2 bases at V and 0 bases at J, with 11 bases between the two ends. The CDR3 contains 15 residues. The CDR3 is CASSEIHGSSYEQYF. CDR3 DNA sequence: TGTGCCAGCAGTGAAATTCACGGGAGCTCCTACGAGCAGTACTTC.

The rearrangement joins TRBV5-1 to TRBJ2-2, with unresolved D. V was pared by 0 bases and J by 8 bases, with 8 bases between. The CDR3 is 13 residues long. Germline CDR1 SGHRS, CDR2 YFSETQ. The DNA for the CDR3 is TGCGCCAGCAGCTTGGAAGGGTCAGGGGAGCTGTTTTTT. This gives the protein CASSLEGSGELFF.

V is TRBV19 and J is TRBJ2-7, with TRBD1 matching 10 bases. In germline, CDR1 is LNHDA, CDR2 SQIVND (reference sequence). The length of the CDR3 is 14 residues. V shed 8 bases, J shed 0 bases, and the junction held 4 bases outside the gene matches. The DNA for the CDR3 is TGTGCCAGTCAGGGACAGGGGCTCTCCTACGAGCAGTACTTC. Protein product: CASQGQGLSYEQYF.

Note on this clone: The sample contains more than one DNA sequence encoding this CDR3. The chain combines TRBV7-2 with TRBJ2-1, with a tentative D call TRBD1 (5 bases). The V end lost 3 bases, the J end lost 0 bases, and 9 bases lay between the germline ends. The CDR3 runs to 15 residues. CDR1 is SGHTA, CDR2 FQGNSA, per germline. DNA of the CDR3: TGTGCCAGCAGCTTGGGGCCGAGCTCCTACAATGAGCAGTTCTTC. Translation: CASSLGPSSYNEQFF.